A single sample gave rise to the 10 T cell receptor beta chains below, sequenced in a study of neurological immune-mediated disorders. TCRdb itself ran the 5' RACE reads through MiXCR, one entry per CDR3 protein. The table has 55,000 to 75,000 distinct CDR3 sequences, about 5% seen once. Sequencing input: PBMCs. These receptors were taken from a human donor with multiple sclerosis. The donor label of this sample is uncertain.

This clonotype showed up many times. The rearrangement links TRBV29-1 to TRBJ2-7; TRBD1 matches 9 bases. Looked up from germline, CDR1 is SQVTM and CDR2 is ANQGSEA. The length of the CDR3 is 13 residues. J was trimmed by 3 bases and V by 4 bases; bases with no gene match: 4. CDR3 sequence (DNA): TGCAGCGTTGGGGACAGGGCTAACTACGAGCAGTACTTC. It is translated as CSVGDRANYEQYF.

This clonotype was counted only a few times. The gene calls are TRBV5-1 and TRBJ2-3; 8 positions match TRBD1. CDR1 is SGHRS and CDR2 is YFSETQ in the germline V gene. The CDR3 consists of 18 residues. Losses at the gene ends were 1 base for V and 0 bases for J; bases not matched to a gene: 10. The CDR3 DNA reads TGCGCCAGCAGCTTGTGGTTTTCCGGGACAGGTAGCACAGATACGCAGTATTTT. It codes for CASSLWFSGTGSTDTQYF.

This clonotype was found many times. This chain links TRBV7-9 with TRBJ2-1, with 9 bases lining up with TRBD1. V was clipped by 5 bases and J by 3 bases; unmatched bases: 11. The CDR3 length is 17 residues. Germline values: CDR1 SEHNR, CDR2 FQNEAQ (reference sequence). The DNA for the CDR3 is TGTGCCAGCAGCCTTCTCATCCGGGACAGGGTCTACAATGAGCAGTTCTTC. Protein: CASSLLIRDRVYNEQFF.

This clonotype showed up many times. The chain has TRBV4-1 and TRBJ1-1; D unclear. CDR1 is MGHRA, CDR2 YSYEKL, per germline. The CDR3 runs 16 residues. V lost 0 bases, J lost 1 base, and 12 bases lay in between. The CDR3 bases are TGCGCCAGCAGCCAAGAAAGAGGACGGGCGAACACTGAAGCTTTCTTT. Translation gives CASSQERGRANTEAFF.

As to this clonotype: This may arise from a read error, as a much more abundant clone is one base away. The CDR3 spells CAISLVTGTNTEAFF. CDR3 in DNA: TGCGCCATCAGCTTGGTTACAGGGACGAACACTGAAGCTTTCTTT. V gene TRBV5-1 combines with J gene TRBJ1-1; D may be TRBD1 (6 bases). CDR3 length: 15 amino acids. Germline V CDR1 and CDR2: SGHRS, YFSETQ.

This clonotype was recorded many times. V usage is TRBV6-6 and J usage is TRBJ1-2; no firm D call. The germline CDR1 and CDR2 sequences are MNHNY and SVGAGI (reference sequence). The ends were cut back, 5 bases at V and 4 bases at J, with 17 bases in the middle. This CDR3 is 15 amino acids long. CDR3 loop: CASSGGRLTAYGYTF. The CDR3, as DNA: TGTGCCAGCAGTGGAGGTAGATTGACGGCCTATGGCTACACCTTC.

The table lists this clonotype with many counts. V usage is TRBV5-5 and J usage is TRBJ1-4; D not resolved. V lost 0 bases and J lost 0, with 6 bases in between. The V gene's germline CDR1 is SGHKS and CDR2 YYEKEE (reference sequence). CDR3 length equals 15 residues. DNA of the CDR3: TGTGCCAGCAGCTTGGGGGTAGCAACTAATGAAAAACTGTTTTTT. Encoded protein: CASSLGVATNEKLFF. The complete variable domain, with remaining parts taken from reference TRBV5-5 and TRBJ1-4, reads DAGVTQSPTHLIKTRGQQVTLRCSPISGHKSVSWYQQVLGQGPQFIFQYYEKEERGRGNFPDRFSARQFPNYSSELNVNALLLGDSALYLCASSLGVATNEKLFFGSGTQLSVL.

The chain employs TRBV18 and TRBJ1-1; D possibly corresponds to TRBD1 (6 bases). Per germline, CDR1 KGHSH and CDR2 LQKENI. CDR3 length: 15 residues. V was clipped by 3 bases and J by 4 bases, with 15 bases between them. The CDR3 DNA is TGTGCCAGCTCACCGGCGGGGGCTGAAGGCACTGAAGCTTTCTTT. Its translation is CASSPAGAEGTEAFF.

This clonotype was seen at least ten times. The chain joins TRBV20-1 to TRBJ2-2, with 15 nucleotides matching TRBD2. This CDR3 contains 16 residues. The trim removed 5 bases at V and 5 bases at J, leaving 6 bases unmatched. Germline V gene data show CDR1 as DFQATT and CDR2 as SNEGSKA (reference sequence). Here the CDR3 DNA reads TGCAGTGCTGGGGGACTAGCGGGGGGCCTTACCGGGGAGCTGTTTTTT. Translating gives CSAGGLAGGLTGELFF.

This clonotype occurred many times. V gene TRBV12-3 or TRBV12-4 combines with J gene TRBJ1-1, with unresolved D. This CDR3 region has 11 residues. V was pared by 3 bases and J by 5 bases, with 4 bases between. CDR3 sequence (DNA): TGTGCCAGCAGTTTTCTGACTGAAGCTTTCTTT. Translating it yields CASSFLTEAFF.